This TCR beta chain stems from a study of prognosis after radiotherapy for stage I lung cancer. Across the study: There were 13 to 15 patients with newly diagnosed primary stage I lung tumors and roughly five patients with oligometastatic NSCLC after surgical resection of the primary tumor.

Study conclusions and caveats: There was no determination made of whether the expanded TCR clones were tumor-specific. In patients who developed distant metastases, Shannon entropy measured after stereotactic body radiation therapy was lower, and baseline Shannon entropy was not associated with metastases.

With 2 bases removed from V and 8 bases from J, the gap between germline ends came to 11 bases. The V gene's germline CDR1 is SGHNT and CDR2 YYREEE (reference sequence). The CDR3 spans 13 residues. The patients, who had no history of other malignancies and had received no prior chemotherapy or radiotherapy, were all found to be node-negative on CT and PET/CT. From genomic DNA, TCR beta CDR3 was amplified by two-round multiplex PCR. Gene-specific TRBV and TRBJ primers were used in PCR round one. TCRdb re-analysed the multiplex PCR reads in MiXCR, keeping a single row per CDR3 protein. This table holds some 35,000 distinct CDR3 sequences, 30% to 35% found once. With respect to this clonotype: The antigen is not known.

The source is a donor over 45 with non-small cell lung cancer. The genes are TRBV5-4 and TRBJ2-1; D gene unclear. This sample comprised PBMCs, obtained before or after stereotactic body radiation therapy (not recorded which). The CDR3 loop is CASSFGSSDEQFF. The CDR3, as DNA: TGTGCCAGCAGCTTCGGAAGCAGCGATGAGCAGTTCTTC. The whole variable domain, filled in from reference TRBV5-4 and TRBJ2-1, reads ETGVTQSPTHLIKTRGQQVTLRCSSQSGHNTVSWYQQALGQGPQFIFQYYREEENGRGNFPPRFSGLQFPNYSSELNVNALELDDSALYLCASSFGSSDEQFFGPGTRLTVL.